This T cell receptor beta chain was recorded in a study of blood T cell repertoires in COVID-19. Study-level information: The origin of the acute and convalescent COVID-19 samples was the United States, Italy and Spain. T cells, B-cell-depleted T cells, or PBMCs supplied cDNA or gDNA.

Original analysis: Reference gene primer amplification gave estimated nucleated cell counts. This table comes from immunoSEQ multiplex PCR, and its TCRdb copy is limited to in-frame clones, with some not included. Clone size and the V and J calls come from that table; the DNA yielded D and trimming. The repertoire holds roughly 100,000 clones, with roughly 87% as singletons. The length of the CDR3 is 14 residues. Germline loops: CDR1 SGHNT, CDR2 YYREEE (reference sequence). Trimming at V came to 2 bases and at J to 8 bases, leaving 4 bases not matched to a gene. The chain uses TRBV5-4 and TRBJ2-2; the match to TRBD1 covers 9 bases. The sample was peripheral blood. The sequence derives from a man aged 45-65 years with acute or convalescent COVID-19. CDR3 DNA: TGTGCCAGCAGCTTAACAGGGGGCATTGGGGAGCTGTTTTTT. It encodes CASSLTGGIGELFF.